The 13 T cell receptor beta chains in this list originate from one sample, sequenced in a study of T cells in Graves' hyperthyroidism and ophthalmopathy. RNA transcripts yielded amplified TCR beta CDR3 regions. A set of HTBI primers served as the primers for a first-round RT-PCR of the TCR CDR3. Using its own MiXCR run on the multiplex PCR reads, TCRdb lists one record per CDR3 protein. The sample holds some 460,000 distinct CDR3 sequences, more than 15% seen once. Sequences were obtained from blood. Receptors originate from a woman aged 18-29 years with Graves' hyperthyroidism.

Comments on this clonotype: A read error may be the cause here, since a much bigger clone is one base away. J is TRBJ2-3 and V is TRBV6-2 or TRBV6-3; D possibly corresponds to TRBD1 (6 bases). Per the germline V gene, CDR1 is MNHEY and CDR2 is SVGEGT. This CDR3 has 13 amino acids. This CDR3 is CARRGPSTDTQYF. DNA for the CDR3: TGTGCCCGCAGGGGTCCCAGCACAGATACGCAGTATTTT.

This clonotype was picked up a small number of times. This chain connects TRBV19 to TRBJ2-5; D tentatively reads TRBD1 or TRBD2 (5 bases each). Trimming cost V 6 bases and J 4 bases, with 21 bases left between them. The CDR3 covers 16 residues. The germline V gene encodes CDR1 LNHDA and CDR2 SQIVND (reference sequence). The CDR3 bases are TGTGCCAGTAGCCCCTCTGGAGACCCGGGGCGAGAGACCCAGTACTTC. The encoded protein is CASSPSGDPGRETQYF.

The chain links TRBV19 to TRBJ1-1; D call uncertain. V was trimmed by 3 bases and J by 1 base, leaving 6 bases between them. Germline V CDR1 and CDR2: LNHDA, SQIVND (reference sequence). CDR3 length: 13 residues. The CDR3 reads CASSMYGNTEAFF. Written as DNA, the CDR3 is TGTGCCAGTAGTATGTACGGGAACACTGAAGCTTTCTTT.

This clonotype was recorded at least ten times. The V gene is TRBV20-1, the J gene TRBJ2-1, with 13 bases aligning to TRBD2. V was clipped by 5 bases and J by 4 bases; unmatched bases: 5. This CDR3 contains 15 residues. The germline V gene has CDR1 DFQATT and CDR2 SNEGSKA (reference sequence). The CDR3 sequence: CSASGLAGIYNEQFF. The CDR3 nucleotides are TGCAGTGCTTCGGGACTAGCGGGGATATACAATGAGCAGTTCTTC.

V gene TRBV7-9 combines with J gene TRBJ2-1, with 15 bases that match TRBD2. Trimming cost V 7 bases and J 1 base; bases outside gene matches: 11. Germline CDR1 is SEHNR and CDR2 is FQNEAQ (reference sequence). The CDR3 totals 19 residues. The CDR3 loop is CASTHPEGTSGGSYNEQFF. As DNA, the CDR3 is TGTGCCAGCACCCACCCTGAAGGGACTAGCGGGGGGTCCTACAATGAGCAGTTCTTC.

This clonotype was recorded at least ten times. V is TRBV19 and J is TRBJ1-6, with no clear D. V was clipped by 1 base and J by 7 bases, with 11 bases between them. The CDR3 extends over 15 amino acids. CDR1 and CDR2 (germline): LNHDA, SQIVND (reference sequence). CDR3 amino acids: CASSIGREGNSPLHF. As DNA, the CDR3 is TGTGCCAGTAGTATAGGAAGAGAGGGAAATTCACCCCTCCACTTT.

In this sample, this clonotype turned up many times. V and J are TRBV6-1 and TRBJ2-4; maybe TRBD2 (6 bases). The CDR3 totals 13 residues. The V gene's germline CDR1 is MNHNS and CDR2 SASEGT. V was clipped by 6 bases and J by 9 bases, with 15 bases between them. The CDR3: CASSGTQGSIQYF. CDR3 nucleotides: TGTGCCAGCAGCGGGACTCAAGGGAGCATTCAGTACTTC.

This clonotype was seen at least ten times. This chain uses TRBV11-2 with TRBJ2-7, with 11 bases that match TRBD2. Germline CDR1 is SGHAT and CDR2 is FQNNGV. The CDR3 is 15 residues long. Trimming removed 6 bases from V and 2 bases from J; junction bases left unmatched: 6. The chain's CDR3 is CASRQIAGGPYEQYF. CDR3 DNA: TGTGCCAGCAGACAAATAGCGGGAGGGCCCTACGAGCAGTACTTC.

The chain links TRBV19 to TRBJ2-7, with 14 bases identical to TRBD2. Per germline, CDR1 LNHDA and CDR2 SQIVND (reference sequence). This CDR3 region has 16 residues. V lost 3 bases to trimming and J lost 5 bases; unmatched junction nucleotides: 6. The CDR3 reads CASSIGGTSGSHEQYF. The CDR3 DNA follows: TGTGCCAGTAGTATTGGAGGGACTAGCGGGAGCCACGAGCAGTACTTC.

This clonotype has ten or more counts. The chain carries TRBV12-3 or TRBV12-4 and TRBJ2-3; 11 nucleotides agree with TRBD2. After removal of 5 bases from V and 5 bases from J, the junction contained 15 bases not matched to a gene. CDR3 length equals 18 residues. The CDR3 region has the DNA TGTGCCAGCAGTCCTAACATGGAACTAGCGGGAGAAATAGATACGCAGTATTTT. It yields the protein CASSPNMELAGEIDTQYF.

This clonotype was observed many times. The chain recombines TRBV7-3 with TRBJ2-2; tentative D call: TRBD2 (7 bases). Germline V gives CDR1 SGHTA, CDR2 FQGTGA. The V end was cut by 0 bases, the J end by 7 bases, with 12 bases between. This CDR3 is 15 amino acids long. The DNA for the CDR3 is TGTGCCAGCAGCTTAACCGGGGGGCCGGTCGGGGAGCTGTTTTTT. Translation gives CASSLTGGPVGELFF.

This clonotype was seen repeatedly, ten times or more. The chain is built from TRBV24-1 and TRBJ1-5; no clear D gene. The ends were cut back, 3 bases at V and 2 bases at J, with 1 base in the middle. The CDR3 has 12 residues. The germline V gene encodes CDR1 KGHDR and CDR2 SFDVKD. This chain's CDR3 is CATSDGNQPQHF. CDR3 nucleotides: TGTGCCACCAGTGATGGCAATCAGCCCCAGCATTTT.

This clonotype appeared many times. As DNA, the CDR3 is TGTGCCAGCAGCGCTTACGGGAATCCTAATCAGCCCCAGCATTTT. It translates to CASSAYGNPNQPQHF. The genes are TRBV9 and TRBJ1-5; D gene uncertain. This CDR3 has 15 amino acids. CDR1 and CDR2 from the germline V gene are SGDLS and YYNGEE. V gave up 3 bases and J gave up 4 bases, with 14 bases separating them.